This TCR beta chain was identified during a study of regulatory T cells in long-lasting Graves disease (dated by TCRdb to about 2021). Concerning the study at large: Persistent Graves' disease was defined as antithyroid drug treatment for over 5 years with persistently positive TSH receptor autoantibodies. Antithyroid drugs had been taken for 8.5 to 13 years on average by persistent Graves' disease patients in the clinical cohort. The study was registered as a clinical trial and conducted in China. This study used TCR sequencing and RNA sequencing of peripheral blood to compare persistent Graves' disease patients against newly diagnosed Graves' disease patients. TCR sequencing covered around 13 persistent and 20 newly diagnosed Graves' disease patients, 33 samples in total.

Per the publication, the time point label means: persistent/refractory GD, antithyroid drugs over 5 years with positive TRAb. RNA was extracted from PBMCs in TRIzol for both TCR sequencing and RNA sequencing. The diagnosis of Graves' disease was made according to American Thyroid Association guidelines. The patients came from an endocrinology department in Xi'an, China. Each patient gave about 8.1 milliliters of peripheral blood, collected in an EDTA anticoagulant tube. Ficoll Paque Plus density gradient separation was used to isolate PBMCs, and no additional T cell sorting was done. An Agilent 2100 Bioanalyzer and agarose gel were used to check RNA quality, while a NanoDrop 2000 measured RNA concentration. To prepare the library, multiplex PCR was applied. Sequencing was carried out with an Illumina HiSeq 4000. iRepertoire HTBI primers and Arm-PCR amplification of CDR3 regions were used to construct TCR beta libraries. Gel purification was performed on PCR products prior to sequencing. The paper's data handling went like this. Across samples, 60 to 70 TRBV and 13 to 15 TRBJ segments were identified and used for gene usage analysis of CDR3 amino acid clonotypes. COPE and FqMerger were used to merge filtered high-quality paired reads into contigs. BLAST was used to align contigs to IMGT TRBV, TRBD and TRBJ reference genes, with CDR3 defined following IMGT. Highly expanded clones were defined as clonotypes with a frequency above 0.1%. Repertoire diversity was measured by Shannon entropy, and V-J evenness by the Gini coefficient. A clonotype was considered public if more than one individual shared it. TCRdb reanalyzed the raw reads on its own, using fastp at Q25 for trimming and MiXCR for clone calling, and kept in-frame beta chains. For every CDR3 protein sequence, its rows merge into one entry that carries the most common genes and DNA. These V and J calls originate from TCRdb's pipeline instead of the authors' own analysis. For this sample the table gives about 310,000 distinct CDR3 sequences, of which around a fifth were detected only once. The top ten hold around 50% of the sample.

Beyond this particular receptor, the publication reports: The authors acknowledged the small sample size as a limitation that may reduce accuracy. Lower TCR Shannon entropy and fewer highly expanded clones were observed in persistent Graves' disease patients than in newly diagnosed patients, which suggested clonal expansion. More public clonotypes were shared among persistent patients (roughly 3,000) than among newly diagnosed patients (just under 1,000). Because the primary lesion, thyroid tissue, could not be accessed, the study looked at peripheral blood alone. Persistent disease showed preferential use of TRBV28, TRBJ1-2 and TRBJ2-5, whereas newly diagnosed disease favored TRBV20-1 and TRBJ2-1. Sequencing and analysis were restricted to the TCR beta chain.

There are a few counts of this clonotype. What antigen it recognizes has not been identified. The conserved phenylalanine or tryptophan normally closing the CDR3 is absent here, so this likely arose from a read error. V lost 0 bases and J lost 8 bases; the stretch between them is 14 bases long. For CDR1 and CDR2, the germline V gene (reference sequence) lists MNHNY and SVGAGI. The CDR3 spans 16 residues, counting both ends. The DNA shown is the 48-base CDR3, in frame from base 1. The specimen was peripheral blood mononuclear cells (PBMCs), collected when the disease was refractory, from a patient treated with antithyroid drugs. The receptor's source is a female donor with Graves disease. The chain was built from TRBV6-6 and TRBJ1-6; a weak D assignment points to TRBD1 (6 bases agree). The DNA is as follows: TGTGCCAGCAGTTACTCGAGCAGGGGTGTAGATTCACCCCTCCACTCT. It translates as CASSYSSRGVDSPLHS.